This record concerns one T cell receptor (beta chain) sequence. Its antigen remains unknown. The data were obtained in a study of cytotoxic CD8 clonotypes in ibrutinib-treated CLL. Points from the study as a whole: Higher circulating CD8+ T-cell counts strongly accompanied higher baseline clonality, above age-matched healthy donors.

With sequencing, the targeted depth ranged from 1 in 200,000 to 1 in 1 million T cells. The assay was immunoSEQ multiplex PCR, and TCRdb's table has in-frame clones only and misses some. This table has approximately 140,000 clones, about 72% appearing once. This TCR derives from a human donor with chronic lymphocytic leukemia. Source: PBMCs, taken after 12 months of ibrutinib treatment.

CDR3 bases: TGTGCCAGCAGTGCGGTGGGGTTCGGTGGCTACACCTTC. This sequence encodes CASSAVGFGGYTF. The rearrangement joins TRBV25-1 to TRBJ1-2; no firm D call. Trimming took off 4 bases at V and 7 bases at J, with 13 bases between the two ends. Germline V gene sequence: CDR1 MGHDK, CDR2 SYGVNS. The CDR3 is made up of 13 amino acids.